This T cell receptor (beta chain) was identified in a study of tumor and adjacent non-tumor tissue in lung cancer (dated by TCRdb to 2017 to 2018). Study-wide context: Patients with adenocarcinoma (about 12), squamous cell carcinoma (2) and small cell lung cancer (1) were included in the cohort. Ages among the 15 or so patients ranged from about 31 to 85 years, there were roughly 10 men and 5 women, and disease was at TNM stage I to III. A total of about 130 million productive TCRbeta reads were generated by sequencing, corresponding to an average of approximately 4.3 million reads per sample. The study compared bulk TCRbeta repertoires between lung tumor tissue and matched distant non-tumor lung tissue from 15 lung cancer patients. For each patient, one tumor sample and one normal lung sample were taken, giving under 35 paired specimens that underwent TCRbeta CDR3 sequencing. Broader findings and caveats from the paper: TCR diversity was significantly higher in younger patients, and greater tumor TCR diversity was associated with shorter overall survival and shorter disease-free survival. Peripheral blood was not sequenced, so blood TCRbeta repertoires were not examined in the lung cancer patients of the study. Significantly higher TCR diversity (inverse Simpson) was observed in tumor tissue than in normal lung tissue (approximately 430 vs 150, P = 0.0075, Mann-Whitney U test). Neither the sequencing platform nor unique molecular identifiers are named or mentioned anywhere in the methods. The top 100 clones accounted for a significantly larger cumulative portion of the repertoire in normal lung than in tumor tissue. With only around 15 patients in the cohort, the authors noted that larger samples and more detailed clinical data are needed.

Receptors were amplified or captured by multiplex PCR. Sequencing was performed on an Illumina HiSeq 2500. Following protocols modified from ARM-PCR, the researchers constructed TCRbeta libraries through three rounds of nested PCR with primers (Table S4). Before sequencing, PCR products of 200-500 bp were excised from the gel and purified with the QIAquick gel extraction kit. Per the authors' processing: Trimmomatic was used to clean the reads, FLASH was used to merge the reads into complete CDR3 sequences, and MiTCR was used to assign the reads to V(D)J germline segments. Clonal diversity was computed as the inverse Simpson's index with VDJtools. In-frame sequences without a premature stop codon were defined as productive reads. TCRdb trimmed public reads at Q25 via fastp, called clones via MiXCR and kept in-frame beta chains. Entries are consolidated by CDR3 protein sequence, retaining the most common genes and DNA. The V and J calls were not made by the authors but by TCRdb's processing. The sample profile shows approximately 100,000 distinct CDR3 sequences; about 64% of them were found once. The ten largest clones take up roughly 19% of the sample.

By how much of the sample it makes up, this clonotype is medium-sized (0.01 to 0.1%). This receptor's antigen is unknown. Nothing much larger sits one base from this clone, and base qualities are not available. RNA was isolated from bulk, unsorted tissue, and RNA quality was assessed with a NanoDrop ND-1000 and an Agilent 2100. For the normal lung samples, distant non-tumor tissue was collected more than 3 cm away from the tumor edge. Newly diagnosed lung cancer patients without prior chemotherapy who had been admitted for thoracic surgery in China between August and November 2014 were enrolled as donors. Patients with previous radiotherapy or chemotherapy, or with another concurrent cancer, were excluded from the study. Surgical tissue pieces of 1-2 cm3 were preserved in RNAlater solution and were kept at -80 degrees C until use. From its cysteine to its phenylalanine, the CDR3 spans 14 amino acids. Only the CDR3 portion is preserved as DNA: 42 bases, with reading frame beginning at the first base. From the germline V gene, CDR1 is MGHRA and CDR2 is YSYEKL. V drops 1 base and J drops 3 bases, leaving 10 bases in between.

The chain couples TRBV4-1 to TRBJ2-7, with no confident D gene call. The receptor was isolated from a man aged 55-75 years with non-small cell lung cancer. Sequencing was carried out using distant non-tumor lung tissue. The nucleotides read TGCGCCAGCAGCCAAGTCGGCCAGCGCTACGAGCAGTACTTC. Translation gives CASSQVGQRYEQYF.